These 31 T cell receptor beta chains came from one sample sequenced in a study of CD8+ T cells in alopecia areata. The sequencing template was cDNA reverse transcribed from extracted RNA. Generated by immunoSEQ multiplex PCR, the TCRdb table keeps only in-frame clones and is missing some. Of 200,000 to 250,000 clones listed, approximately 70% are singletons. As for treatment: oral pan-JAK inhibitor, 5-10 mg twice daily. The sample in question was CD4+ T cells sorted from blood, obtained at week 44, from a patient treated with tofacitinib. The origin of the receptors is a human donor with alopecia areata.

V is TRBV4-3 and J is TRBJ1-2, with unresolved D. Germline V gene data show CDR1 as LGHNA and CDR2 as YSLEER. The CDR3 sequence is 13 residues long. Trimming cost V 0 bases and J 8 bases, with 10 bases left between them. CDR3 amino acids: CASSQDQFRGYTF. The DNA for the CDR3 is TGCGCCAGCAGCCAAGATCAGTTCCGGGGCTACACCTTC.

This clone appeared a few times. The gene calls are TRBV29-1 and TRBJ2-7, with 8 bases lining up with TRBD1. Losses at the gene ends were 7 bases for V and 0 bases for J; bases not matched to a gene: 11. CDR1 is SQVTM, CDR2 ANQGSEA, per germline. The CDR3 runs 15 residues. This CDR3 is CSAAGTGESSYEQYF. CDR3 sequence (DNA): TGCAGCGCCGCAGGGACAGGCGAAAGCTCCTACGAGCAGTACTTC.

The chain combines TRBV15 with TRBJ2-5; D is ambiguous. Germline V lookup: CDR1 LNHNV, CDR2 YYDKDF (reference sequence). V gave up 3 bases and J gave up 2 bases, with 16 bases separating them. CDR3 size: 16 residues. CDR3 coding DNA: TGTGCCACCAGCAGCGCCCTCGCAGGCGGACAAGAGACCCAGTACTTC. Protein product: CATSSALAGGQETQYF.

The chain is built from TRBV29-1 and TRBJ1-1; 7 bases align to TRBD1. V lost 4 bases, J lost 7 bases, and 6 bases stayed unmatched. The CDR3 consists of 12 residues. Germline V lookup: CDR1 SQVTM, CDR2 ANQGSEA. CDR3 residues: CSVGGAGGEAFF. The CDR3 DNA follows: TGCAGCGTTGGCGGGGCAGGGGGTGAAGCTTTCTTT.

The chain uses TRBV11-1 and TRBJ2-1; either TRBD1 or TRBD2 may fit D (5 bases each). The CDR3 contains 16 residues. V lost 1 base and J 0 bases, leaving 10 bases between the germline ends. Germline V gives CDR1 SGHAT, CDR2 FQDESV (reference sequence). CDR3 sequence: CASSLGDRSSYNEQFF. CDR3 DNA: TGTGCCAGCAGCTTAGGGGACCGAAGCTCCTACAATGAGCAGTTCTTC.

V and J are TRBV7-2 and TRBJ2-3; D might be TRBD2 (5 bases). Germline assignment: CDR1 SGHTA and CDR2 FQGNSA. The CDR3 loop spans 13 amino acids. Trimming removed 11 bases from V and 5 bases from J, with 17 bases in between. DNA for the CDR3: TGTGCCTCGAAGATCCTTCGGGGAGATACGCAGTATTTT. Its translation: CASKILRGDTQYF.

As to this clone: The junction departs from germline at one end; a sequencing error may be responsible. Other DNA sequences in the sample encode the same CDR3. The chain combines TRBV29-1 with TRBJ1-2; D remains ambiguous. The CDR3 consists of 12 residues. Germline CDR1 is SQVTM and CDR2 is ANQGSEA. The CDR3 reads CSVFTLHYGYTF. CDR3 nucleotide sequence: TGCAGCGTCTTCACTCTTCACTATGGTTACACCTTC.

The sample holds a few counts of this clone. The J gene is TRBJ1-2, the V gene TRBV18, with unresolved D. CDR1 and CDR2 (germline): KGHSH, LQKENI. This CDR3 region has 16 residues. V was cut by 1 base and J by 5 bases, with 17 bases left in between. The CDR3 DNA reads TGTGCCAGCTCACCACAGGGCTTCGTGCCGTTTTATGGCTACACCTTC. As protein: CASSPQGFVPFYGYTF. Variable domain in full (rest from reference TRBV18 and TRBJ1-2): NAGVMQNPRHLVRRRGQEARLRCSPMKGHSHVYWYRQLPEEGLKFMVYLQKENIIDESGMPKERFSAEFPKEGPSILRIQQVVRGDSAAYFCASSPQGFVPFYGYTFGSGTRLTVV.

The CDR3 protein is CASSFIAGGQGQDTQYF. CDR3 DNA: TGTGCCAGCAGCTTTATAGCGGGGGGCCAAGGCCAGGATACGCAGTATTTT. The chain links TRBV7-9 to TRBJ2-3, with 10 bases lining up with TRBD2. The CDR3 covers 17 residues. J was trimmed by 6 bases and V by 3 bases; bases with no gene match: 12. CDR1 is SEHNR and CDR2 is FQNEAQ in the germline V gene (reference sequence).

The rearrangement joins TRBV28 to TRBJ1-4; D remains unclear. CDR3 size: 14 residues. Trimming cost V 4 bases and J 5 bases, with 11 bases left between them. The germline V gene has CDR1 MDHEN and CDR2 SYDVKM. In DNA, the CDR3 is TGTGCCAGCAGTTCCCCATCACTGAATGAAAAACTGTTTTTT. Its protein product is CASSSPSLNEKLFF.

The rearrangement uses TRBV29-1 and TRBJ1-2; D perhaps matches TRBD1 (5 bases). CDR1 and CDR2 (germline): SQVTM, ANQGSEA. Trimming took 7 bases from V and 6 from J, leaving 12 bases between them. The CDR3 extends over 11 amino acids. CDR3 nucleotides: TGCAGCGGGGGCCATGACGATGGCTACACCTTC. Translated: CSGGHDDGYTF.

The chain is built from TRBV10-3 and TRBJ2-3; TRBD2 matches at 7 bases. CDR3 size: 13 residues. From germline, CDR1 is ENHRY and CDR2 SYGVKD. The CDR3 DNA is TGTTCCACCCGCGGGGGTACCGCAGATACGCAGTATTTT. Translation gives CSTRGGTADTQYF.

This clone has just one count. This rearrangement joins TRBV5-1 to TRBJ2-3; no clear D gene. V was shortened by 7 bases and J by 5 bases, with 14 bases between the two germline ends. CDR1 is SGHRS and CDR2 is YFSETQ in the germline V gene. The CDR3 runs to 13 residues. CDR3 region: CASAPFEIDTQYF. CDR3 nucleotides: TGCGCCAGCGCACCCTTCGAGATAGATACGCAGTATTTT.

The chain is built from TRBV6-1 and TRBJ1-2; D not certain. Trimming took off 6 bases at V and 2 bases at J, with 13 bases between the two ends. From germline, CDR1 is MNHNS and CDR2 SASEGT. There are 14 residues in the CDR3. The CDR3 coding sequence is TGTGCCAGCAGAGACACCTCGGGGAACTATGGCTACACCTTC. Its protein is CASRDTSGNYGYTF.

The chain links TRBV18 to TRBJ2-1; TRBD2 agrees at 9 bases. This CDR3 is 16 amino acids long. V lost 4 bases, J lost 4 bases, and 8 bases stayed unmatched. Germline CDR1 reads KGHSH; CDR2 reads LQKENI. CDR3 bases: TGTGCCAGCTCACGAGTTAGCGGGGGATCTTACAATGAGCAGTTCTTC. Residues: CASSRVSGGSYNEQFF.

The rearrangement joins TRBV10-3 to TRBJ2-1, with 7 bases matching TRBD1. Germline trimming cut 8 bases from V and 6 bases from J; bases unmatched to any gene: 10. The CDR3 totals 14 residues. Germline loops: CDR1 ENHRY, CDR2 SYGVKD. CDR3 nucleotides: TGTGCCATCGGGGGAAGGGACAGTACCAATGAGCAGTTCTTC. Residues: CAIGGRDSTNEQFF.

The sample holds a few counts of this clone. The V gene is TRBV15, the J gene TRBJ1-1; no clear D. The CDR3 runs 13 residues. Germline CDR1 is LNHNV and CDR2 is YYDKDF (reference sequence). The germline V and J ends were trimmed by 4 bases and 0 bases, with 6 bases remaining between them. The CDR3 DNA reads TGTGCCACCAGCAAAAGTCTGAACACTGAAGCTTTCTTT. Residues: CATSKSLNTEAFF.

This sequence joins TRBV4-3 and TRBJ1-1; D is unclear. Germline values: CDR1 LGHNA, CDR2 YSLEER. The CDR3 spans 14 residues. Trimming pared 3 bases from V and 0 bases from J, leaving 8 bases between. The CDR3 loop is CASSQDMMNTEAFF. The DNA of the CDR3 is TGCGCCAGCAGCCAGGATATGATGAACACTGAAGCTTTCTTT.

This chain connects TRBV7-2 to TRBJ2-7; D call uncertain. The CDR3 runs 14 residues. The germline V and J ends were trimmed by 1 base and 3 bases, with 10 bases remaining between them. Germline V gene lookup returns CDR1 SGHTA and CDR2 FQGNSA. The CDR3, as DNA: TGTGCCAGCAGCTTAGGGACCATGGACTACGAGCAGTACTTC. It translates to CASSLGTMDYEQYF.

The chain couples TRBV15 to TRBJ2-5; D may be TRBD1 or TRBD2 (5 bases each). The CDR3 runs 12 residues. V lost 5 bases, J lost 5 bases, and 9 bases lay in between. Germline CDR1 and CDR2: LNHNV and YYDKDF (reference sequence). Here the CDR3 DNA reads TGTGCCACCAGCGTAGGGACGGAGACCCAGTACTTC. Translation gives CATSVGTETQYF.

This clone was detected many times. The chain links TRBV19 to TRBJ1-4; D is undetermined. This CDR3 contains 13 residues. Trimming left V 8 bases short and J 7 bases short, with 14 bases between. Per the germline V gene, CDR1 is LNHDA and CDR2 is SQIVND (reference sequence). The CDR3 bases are TGTGCCAGTGCCTCGACGTTCCGTGAAAAACTGTTTTTT. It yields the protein CASASTFREKLFF.

DNA for the CDR3: TGTGCCACCAGCCGACCGGCGAACACTGAAGCTTTCTTT. Amino acid sequence: CATSRPANTEAFF. The gene calls are TRBV15 and TRBJ1-1; D unclear. V was shortened by 5 bases and J by 1 base, with 8 bases between the two germline ends. Per the germline V gene, CDR1 is LNHNV and CDR2 is YYDKDF (reference sequence). The CDR3 totals 13 residues.

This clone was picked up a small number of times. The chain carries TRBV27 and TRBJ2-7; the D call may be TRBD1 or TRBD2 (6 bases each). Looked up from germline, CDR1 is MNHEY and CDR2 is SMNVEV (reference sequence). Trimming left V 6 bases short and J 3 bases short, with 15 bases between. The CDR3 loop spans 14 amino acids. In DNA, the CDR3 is TGTGCCAGCAGCCGCGGGACAACCGTCTACGAGCAGTACTTC. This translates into CASSRGTTVYEQYF.

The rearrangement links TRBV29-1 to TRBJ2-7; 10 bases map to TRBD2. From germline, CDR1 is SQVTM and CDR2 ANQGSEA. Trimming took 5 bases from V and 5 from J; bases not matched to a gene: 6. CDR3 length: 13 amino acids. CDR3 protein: CSVKHGLADEQYF. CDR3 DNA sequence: TGCAGCGTTAAACATGGACTAGCGGACGAGCAGTACTTC.

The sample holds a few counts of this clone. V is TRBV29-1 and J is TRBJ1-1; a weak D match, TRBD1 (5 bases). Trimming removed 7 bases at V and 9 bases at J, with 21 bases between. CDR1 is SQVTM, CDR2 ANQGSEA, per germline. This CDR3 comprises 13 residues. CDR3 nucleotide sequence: TGCAGCGGTGCGACAGAAGGGAGACCAAAAGCTTTCTTT. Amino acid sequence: CSGATEGRPKAFF.

CDR3 sequence: CASSPSGANVLTF. The CDR3 nucleotides read TGCGCCAGCAGTCCATCTGGGGCCAACGTCCTGACTTTC. The chain has TRBV5-1 and TRBJ2-6; unclear D gene. This CDR3 comprises 13 residues. The V and J ends lost 5 bases and 1 base respectively, with 4 bases between them. CDR1 and CDR2 (germline): SGHRS, YFSETQ.

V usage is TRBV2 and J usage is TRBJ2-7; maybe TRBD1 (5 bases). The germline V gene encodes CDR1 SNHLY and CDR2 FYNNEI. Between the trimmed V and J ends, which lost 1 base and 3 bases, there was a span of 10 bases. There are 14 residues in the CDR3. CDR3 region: CASSEGTRIYEQYF. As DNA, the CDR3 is TGTGCCAGCAGTGAAGGGACACGGATCTACGAGCAGTACTTC.

CDR3 bases: TGTGCCACCCCGGGAGCTAACTATGGCTACACCTTC. Protein product: CATPGANYGYTF. The rearrangement joins TRBV28 to TRBJ1-2; D is undetermined. The germline V gene has CDR1 MDHEN and CDR2 SYDVKM. This CDR3 is 12 amino acids long. V was cut by 10 bases and J by 0 bases, with 9 bases left in between.

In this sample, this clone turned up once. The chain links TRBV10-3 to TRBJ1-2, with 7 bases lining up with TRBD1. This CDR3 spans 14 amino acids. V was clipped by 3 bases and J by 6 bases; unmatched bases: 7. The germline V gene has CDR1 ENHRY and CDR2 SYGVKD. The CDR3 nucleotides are TGTGCCATCAGTGAAGGGGGCCGTCATGATGGCTACACCTTC. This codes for CAISEGGRHDGYTF.

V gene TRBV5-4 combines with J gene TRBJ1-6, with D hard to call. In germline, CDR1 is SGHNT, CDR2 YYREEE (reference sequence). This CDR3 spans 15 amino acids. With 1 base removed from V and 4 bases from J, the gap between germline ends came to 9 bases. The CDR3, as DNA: TGTGCCAGCAGCTTGAAAGACACTTATAATTCACCCCTCCACTTT. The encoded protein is CASSLKDTYNSPLHF.

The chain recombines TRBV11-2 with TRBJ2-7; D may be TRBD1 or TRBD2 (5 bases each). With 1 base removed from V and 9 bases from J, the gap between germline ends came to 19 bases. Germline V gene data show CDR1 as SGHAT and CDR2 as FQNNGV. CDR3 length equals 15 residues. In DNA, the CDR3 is TGTGCCAGCAGCTTAGTTGACAGAGCGGACTCCTTGCAGTACTTC. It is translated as CASSLVDRADSLQYF.